One and the same sample provided the 21 T cell receptor beta chains below, sequenced in a study of T-cell memory formation after mild COVID-19. A single record per CDR3 protein comes from TCRdb applying MiXCR to the 5' RACE reads. The table has 500,000 to 650,000 distinct CDR3 sequences, 20% to 25% seen once. Material: PBMCs or a T cell subset sorted from them (not recorded which). These receptors originate from an adult woman who had mild COVID-19 (a few samples of this study predate the infection). Cell type and time point are not known.

This clonotype was seen a few times. V is TRBV29-1 and J is TRBJ1-2; 9 bases map to TRBD1. There are 14 residues in the CDR3. Trimming at V came to 5 bases and at J to 4 bases, leaving 8 bases not matched to a gene. Germline V gene lookup returns CDR1 SQVTM and CDR2 ANQGSEA. The CDR3 spells CSVIQGADGYGYTF. CDR3 bases: TGCAGCGTTATACAGGGGGCAGACGGCTATGGCTACACCTTC.

This rearrangement joins TRBV9 to TRBJ2-7, with TRBD1 matching over 7 bases. The CDR3 has 15 residues. V lost 3 bases to trimming and J lost 3 bases; unmatched junction nucleotides: 9. Germline loops: CDR1 SGDLS, CDR2 YYNGEE. This chain's CDR3 is CASSAGDSPNYEQYF. Here the CDR3 DNA reads TGTGCCAGCAGCGCCGGGGACAGCCCGAACTACGAGCAGTACTTC.

The V call is TRBV18, the J call TRBJ2-7; D tentatively fits TRBD1 or TRBD2 (5 bases each). V was clipped by 0 bases and J by 2 bases, with 14 bases between them. CDR3 size: 16 residues. Germline CDR1 reads KGHSH; CDR2 reads LQKENI. CDR3 sequence: CASSPPTGLKTYEQYF. The CDR3 DNA sequence: TGTGCCAGCTCACCACCGACGGGGCTTAAAACCTACGAGCAGTACTTC.

This clonotype was seen a few times. The rearrangement joins TRBV13 to TRBJ2-5; no definite D call. Germline CDR1 PRHDT, CDR2 FYEKMQ (reference sequence). Between the trimmed V and J ends, which lost 0 bases and 2 bases, there was a span of 7 bases. The CDR3 consists of 14 residues. For the CDR3, the DNA is TGTGCCAGCAGCTTAGGTCGAATACAAGAGACCCAGTACTTC. This sequence encodes CASSLGRIQETQYF. Complete variable domain (other parts from reference TRBV13 and TRBJ2-5): AAGVIQSPRHLIKEKRETATLKCYPIPRHDTVYWYQQGPGQDPQFLISFYEKMQSDKGSIPDRFSAQQFSDYHSELNMSSLELGDSALYFCASSLGRIQETQYFGPGTRLLVL.

In this sample, this clonotype turned up a few times. This chain links TRBV29-1 with TRBJ1-2, with D perhaps TRBD1 (6 bases). CDR1 SQVTM and CDR2 ANQGSEA come from the germline V gene. The V end lost 4 bases, the J end lost 6 bases, and 12 bases lay between the germline ends. The CDR3 is 12 amino acids. The CDR3 DNA follows: TGCAGCGTTGGCGTGGGGGCGGATGGCTACACCTTC. Translated, it gives CSVGVGADGYTF.

The rearrangement uses TRBV24-1 and TRBJ2-3, with D uncertain. Germline V gives CDR1 KGHDR, CDR2 SFDVKD. V lost 0 bases and J lost 0, with 3 bases in between. The CDR3 has 14 residues. CDR3: CATSDLASTDTQYF. Written as DNA, the CDR3 is TGTGCCACCAGTGATTTGGCTAGCACAGATACGCAGTATTTT.

The chain links TRBV30 to TRBJ1-1; 9 bases line up with TRBD1. The CDR3 has 13 amino acids. Germline assignment: CDR1 GTSNPN and CDR2 SVGIG (reference sequence). With 1 base clipped from V and 6 bases from J, the junction kept 3 bases outside the gene matches. CDR3 sequence reads: CAWSGQGGPEAFF. In DNA, the CDR3 is TGTGCCTGGAGTGGACAGGGGGGGCCTGAAGCTTTCTTT.

This clonotype was observed a few times. The chain joins TRBV28 to TRBJ2-1; D is possibly TRBD2 (5 bases). Per the germline V gene, CDR1 is MDHEN and CDR2 is SYDVKM. The CDR3 runs to 13 residues. The germline V and J ends were trimmed by 9 bases and 1 base, with 10 bases remaining between them. The chain's CDR3 is CASRRGSYNEQFF. The CDR3 nucleotides are TGTGCCAGTCGTCGAGGGTCCTACAATGAGCAGTTCTTC.

In its sample, this clonotype was seen a few times. J is TRBJ2-1 and V is TRBV20-1, with 7 bases that match TRBD2. The CDR3 covers 13 residues. Germline V lookup: CDR1 DFQATT, CDR2 SNEGSKA (reference sequence). The V gene end was trimmed by 4 bases and the J gene end by 6 bases; junction bases not matched to a gene: 6. CDR3 nucleotide sequence: TGCAGTGCTAATGGGGGAGGGTTCAATGAGCAGTTCTTC. This sequence encodes CSANGGGFNEQFF.

The V and J genes are TRBV7-9 and TRBJ2-7; D gene ambiguous. The CDR3 is 12 amino acids. Germline CDR1 reads SEHNR; CDR2 reads FQNEAQ (reference sequence). V lost 5 bases, J lost 3 bases, and 8 bases lay in between. CDR3 sequence reads: CASSRTDYEQYF. CDR3 DNA sequence: TGTGCCAGCAGCCGGACGGACTACGAGCAGTACTTC.

The chain is built from TRBV18 and TRBJ2-1; D is unclear. V was pared by 2 bases and J by 5 bases, with 10 bases between. This CDR3 region has 14 residues. The germline V gene encodes CDR1 KGHSH and CDR2 LQKENI. The DNA of the CDR3 is TGTGCCAGCTCACCAACCCAAGCCAACAATGAGCAGTTCTTC. It encodes CASSPTQANNEQFF.

Only a few counts were recorded for this clonotype. V usage is TRBV9 and J usage is TRBJ2-3; no clear D. Looked up from germline, CDR1 is SGDLS and CDR2 is YYNGEE. V lost 3 bases, J lost 6 bases, and 14 bases lay in between. The CDR3 consists of 14 residues. CDR3 amino acids: CASSAMPLGDTQYF. Here the CDR3 DNA reads TGTGCCAGCAGCGCGATGCCGTTGGGTGATACGCAGTATTTT.

This chain joins TRBV7-2 and TRBJ2-1, with D possibly being TRBD2 (5 bases). The V gene lost 5 bases and the J gene lost 3 bases, with 17 bases spanning the gap. This CDR3 spans 16 amino acids. Germline assignment: CDR1 SGHTA and CDR2 FQGNSA. The CDR3 DNA sequence: TGTGCCAGCAGCCCAAAGGACTCATCGGGCTACAATGAGCAGTTCTTC. The encoded protein is CASSPKDSSGYNEQFF.

The J gene is TRBJ1-1, the V gene TRBV20-1; perhaps TRBD1 as D (6 bases). V lost 6 bases and J 3 bases, leaving 17 bases between the germline ends. Germline-derived CDR1 and CDR2 are DFQATT and SNEGSKA (reference sequence). This CDR3 is 14 amino acids long. In DNA form, the CDR3 reads TGCAGTGCCAAGTGGGGGGGCAGGGACACTGAAGCTTTCTTT. Its translation is CSAKWGGRDTEAFF.

This clonotype was observed a few times. V gene TRBV20-1 combines with J gene TRBJ1-4; D ambiguous. CDR1 DFQATT and CDR2 SNEGSKA come from the germline V gene (reference sequence). The CDR3 is 17 residues long. V gave up 0 bases and J gave up 4 bases, with 18 bases separating them. CDR3 DNA sequence: TGCAGTGCTAGAGATCCTCCCCCGGCGGATTATAATGAAAAACTGTTTTTT. It codes for CSARDPPPADYNEKLFF.

This clonotype has more than one count but fewer than ten. The chain links TRBV7-9 to TRBJ2-7, with D perhaps TRBD1 or TRBD2 (5 bases each). The CDR3 sequence is 14 residues long. V lost 3 bases, J lost 6 bases, and 15 bases lay in between. CDR1 is SEHNR and CDR2 is FQNEAQ in the germline V gene (reference sequence). For the CDR3, the DNA is TGTGCCAGCAGCTTGGGGGTCCCACTGAGCGAGCAGTACTTC. Protein: CASSLGVPLSEQYF.

A note on this clonotype: A junction end diverges from the germline sequence, so it may reflect a read error. The V gene is TRBV9, the J gene TRBJ2-3, with D perhaps matching TRBD2 (5 bases). The CDR3 spans 15 residues. CDR1 and CDR2 (germline): SGDLS, YYNGEE. The CDR3 sequence: CASSVSVPSTDKQYF. Written as DNA, the CDR3 is TGTGCCAGCAGCGTAAGCGTTCCTAGCACAGATAAGCAGTATTTT.

The chain recombines TRBV5-1 with TRBJ1-1; D gene unclear. The CDR3 totals 15 residues. Germline CDR1 reads SGHRS; CDR2 reads YFSETQ. Deletions cut 0 bases from V and 2 bases from J, with 11 bases between. In DNA form, the CDR3 reads TGCGCCAGCAGCTTGGAGACCTCCAGAAACACTGAAGCTTTCTTT. Protein sequence: CASSLETSRNTEAFF. Full variable domain (remainder filled in from reference TRBV5-1 and TRBJ1-1): KAGVTQTPRYLIKTRGQQVTLSCSPISGHRSVSWYQQTPGQGLQFLFEYFSETQRNKGNFPGRFSGRQFSNSRSEMNVSTLELGDSALYLCASSLETSRNTEAFFGQGTRLTVV.

This clonotype appeared a few times. The chain uses TRBV5-1 and TRBJ2-1; D may correspond to TRBD1 or TRBD2 (5 bases each). The V gene lost 2 bases and the J gene lost 4 bases, with 13 bases spanning the gap. This CDR3 has 15 amino acids. The germline CDR1 and CDR2 sequences are SGHRS and YFSETQ. As DNA, the CDR3 is TGCGCCAGCAGCTTAAAGGTCAGGGAGTACAATGAGCAGTTCTTC. Amino acid sequence: CASSLKVREYNEQFF.

This chain uses TRBV29-1 with TRBJ2-1; no definite D call. Deletions cut 6 bases from V and 0 bases from J, with 6 bases between. This CDR3 comprises 12 residues. The V gene's germline CDR1 is SQVTM and CDR2 ANQGSEA. The chain's CDR3 is CSVEISYNEQFF. The CDR3 bases are TGCAGCGTGGAGATCTCCTACAATGAGCAGTTCTTC.

This chain links TRBV5-1 with TRBJ2-7; possible D gene TRBD2, 5 bases. Germline V gene sequence: CDR1 SGHRS, CDR2 YFSETQ. Trimming cost V 1 base and J 6 bases, with 14 bases left between them. The CDR3 runs to 14 residues. The chain's CDR3 is CASSLMVGVSEQYF. The CDR3 nucleotides are TGCGCCAGCAGCTTGATGGTGGGAGTGAGCGAGCAGTACTTC.